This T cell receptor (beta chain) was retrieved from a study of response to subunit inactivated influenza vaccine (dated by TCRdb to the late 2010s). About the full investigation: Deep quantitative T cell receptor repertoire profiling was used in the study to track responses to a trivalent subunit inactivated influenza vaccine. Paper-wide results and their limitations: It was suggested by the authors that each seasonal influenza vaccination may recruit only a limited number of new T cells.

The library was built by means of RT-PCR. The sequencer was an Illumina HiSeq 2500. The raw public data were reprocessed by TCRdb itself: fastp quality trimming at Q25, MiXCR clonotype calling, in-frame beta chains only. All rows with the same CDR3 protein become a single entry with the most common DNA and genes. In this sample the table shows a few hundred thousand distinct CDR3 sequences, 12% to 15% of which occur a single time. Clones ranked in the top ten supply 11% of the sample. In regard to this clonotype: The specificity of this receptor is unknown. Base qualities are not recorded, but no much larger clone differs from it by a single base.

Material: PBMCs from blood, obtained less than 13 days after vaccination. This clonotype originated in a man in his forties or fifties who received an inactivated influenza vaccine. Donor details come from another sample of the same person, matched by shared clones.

The CDR3 corresponds to CASSLRSLYGYTF. The DNA reads as follows: TGTGCCAGCAGTTTAAGGAGTCTCTATGGCTACACCTTC. The receptor chain draws on TRBV12-3 or TRBV12-4 and TRBJ1-2; the D gene remains uncertain. The CDR3 numbers 13 residues from cysteine through phenylalanine. Only the CDR3 DNA stays, 39 bases, in frame from base 1. Deletion took 2 bases off V and 4 bases off J, with a span of 8 bases between the germline ends.